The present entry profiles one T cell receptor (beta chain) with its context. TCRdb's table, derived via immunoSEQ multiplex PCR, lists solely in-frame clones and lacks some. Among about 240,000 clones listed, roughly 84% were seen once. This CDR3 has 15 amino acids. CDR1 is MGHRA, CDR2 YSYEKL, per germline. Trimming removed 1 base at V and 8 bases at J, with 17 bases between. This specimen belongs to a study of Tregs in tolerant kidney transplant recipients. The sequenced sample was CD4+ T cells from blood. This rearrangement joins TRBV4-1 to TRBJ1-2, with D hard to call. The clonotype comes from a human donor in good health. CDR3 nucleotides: TGCGCCAGCAGCCAAGGATTGAGAGGGCTGGGGGGCTACACCTTC. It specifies CASSQGLRGLGGYTF.